What follows describes a single T cell receptor (beta chain). Which antigen it targets is not known. It has no much larger one-base neighbor in the sample; base qualities were not kept. The cohort was made up of roughly 670 healthy bone marrow donors. Cohort members were all nominally healthy when sampled, although unrecorded immune exposures were likely present. The donor was CMV seronegative and belonged to the group of 380 or so seronegative cohort members. A peripheral blood sample was provided by each donor, and peripheral blood mononuclear cells were used for TCR beta sequencing. The Qiagen DNeasy Blood Extraction Kit was used to extract genomic DNA from the blood cell samples. The sample comes from a study of cytomegalovirus exposure and HLA in healthy donors (dated 2017 in TCRdb). At the level of the whole study: An earlier analysis of roughly 500 of the donors reported about 290 Gb of sequence data and more than 90 million unique TCR beta sequences from about 180 million T cells. About 300 gigabases of sequencing data and 80 million or so unique TCR sequences were included in an early release covering about 600 HLA-typed donors. Of the roughly 400 genotyped donors, less than 85% were placed in the genetic ancestry cluster associated with self-reported Caucasian donors. The study was designed to test whether signatures of past pathogen exposure could be identified by cataloging public T cell receptors. The study profiled the T cell repertoires of under 700 subjects by immunosequencing and related them to cytomegalovirus serostatus. Along with the approximately 600-subject first cohort, a separate validation cohort of over a hundred different subjects was used. To predict cytomegalovirus infection status, the study combined high-throughput TCR immunosequencing, statistical association of individual TCRs with disease status, and machine learning. In a later analysis, previously published TCR beta repertoires from about 670 donors were re-analyzed and high-resolution HLA genotyping was added so that TCR occurrence patterns could be studied. Rather than drawing on any new phenotypic data, the later analysis identified candidate immune exposures from TCR beta sequences and the way those sequences occurred across donors. In an earlier analysis of roughly 580 of the donors, high-throughput TCR beta sequencing was used to judge whether each TCR beta V gene segment behaved as functional or pseudogenic. Donor age, sex, ethnicity and CMV serostatus were compiled together with the repertoire data. A later genetic analysis used genome-wide SNP genotypes for about three fifths of the roughly 700 donors, treating that subset as a discovery cohort. All discovery cohort repertoires had been generated on a single sequencing platform. HLA typing included class I and class II loci at four-digit resolution. Typing coverage differed by locus: A, B, C, DRB1 and DQB1 were typed in roughly 629-640 donors, DQA1 in 522, DPA1 in around 600, and DPB1 in 400 to 480. Because of strong linkage in the cohort, a handful of DR-DQ haplotypes were treated as single units for association and clustering. Among about 390 genotyped donors of the cohort, an average of 235,054 unique TCR beta nucleotide sequences were sequenced per donor, roughly 20% of them non-productive. What the research found in general, with its limitations: Because counts were too low, under 20 rarely observed V segments, including chromosome 9 orphons, were left out of the earlier analysis of 587 of the donors. A later analysis found that TCR association rates varied across HLA loci, with DRB1 alleles showing the most associated TCRs and HLA-C alleles the fewest. The authors suggested that the approach could potentially be generalized to other disease states and immunological phenotypes. Linkage disequilibrium might explain the correlated functional status among segregating V segments, but an unknown experimental factor could not be ruled out. The study gave a list of about 150 TCR beta chains associated with cytomegalovirus. When HLA alleles, especially DR and DQ, strongly co-occurred, attributing TCR associations to individual alleles was difficult. Several of the top co-occurrence clusters appeared to be linked to parvovirus B19, influenza, CMV and Epstein-Barr virus, according to a later analysis. For the cohort, immune exposure information was limited to CMV serostatus. A later analysis found that HLA-associated TCR beta chains were more clonally expanded and had lower generation probabilities than equally common non-associated chains. Because the 87-base-pair reads could not distinguish some IMGT-functional V segments, including TRBV6-2 and TRBV6-3, those segments were excluded. In vitro tests confirmed that a few of the cytomegalovirus-associated TCR beta chains recognize cytomegalovirus antigens. Roughly uniform sequencing depth across donors was assumed in presence/absence analyses, although this assumption may not hold. Most CMV-associated TCR beta chains appeared to be HLA-restricted in a later analysis, and the HLA associations seemed to be driven largely by CMV exposure. Most TCR sequences were observed very rarely across donors, whereas some public TCRs were present in many individuals. According to a later genetic analysis, donors in an Asian-associated ancestry cluster had fewer N-insertions in productive TCRs than the approximately 650-donor mean. In both the original and validation cohorts, the classifier was reported to diagnose cytomegalovirus status with high specificity and sensitivity. HLA typing was unavailable for some donors at each locus, so association tests used only the typed subset. Specific HLA alleles were associated with some 15,000 TCR beta sequences at a false discovery rate of 0.05 in a later analysis. A group of highly shared sequence variants was considered likely to be a technical artifact of the sequencing pipeline. Only TCR beta chains were sequenced in this cohort, and the absence of alpha or paired-chain data limited detectable features. A further reported finding was that TCR beta sequences accurately predicted the HLA-A and HLA-B alleles for most subjects in the first cohort. In an earlier analysis of fewer than 700 of the donors, most TCR beta V segments appeared in productive rearrangements about 87% or about 30% of the time, broadly matching IMGT annotations. In a later genetic analysis, a missense DCLRE1C variant was associated with V-gene and J-gene trimming of TCR beta chains, and the association was replicated in an independent cohort.

From a lookup of the germline V gene, CDR1 and CDR2 are SGHAT and FQNNGV. Inclusive of the bounding cysteine and phenylalanine, the CDR3 is 15 residues long. Kept here is only the CDR3 DNA, which spans 45 bases and is read in frame from base 1. After removal of 1 base from V and 4 bases from J, the junction retains 5 bases not matched to a gene. The protocol used for the library was the immunoSEQ multiplex PCR assay. A mixture of 60 forward primers for TCR Vbeta segments and 13 reverse primers for TCR Jbeta segments was used in the multiplex PCR. A multiplex PCR assay on genomic DNA amplified the CDR3 region of rearranged TCR beta genes. Amplified TCR beta libraries were sequenced as 87-base-pair reads on the Illumina HiSeq System. The study's processing was this. Across the 500 to 850 repertoires, a later analysis counted tens of millions of unique TCR beta chains, 9.5 million to 12 million of which were shared by at least two donors. A nearest-neighbor algorithm error-corrected the raw reads and collapsed the reads into unique sequences, merging closely related sequences to remove PCR and sequencing errors. V, D and J gene segments were assigned by aligning CDR3 sequences to IMGT reference sequences. Each retained sequence needed at least a six-nucleotide match to both a V gene segment and a J gene segment. Rearrangements were called productive when the CDR3 lacked stop codons and stayed in frame with V and J; all others were non-productive. CDR3 was defined according to IMGT convention as the region running from the second conserved V-encoded cysteine to the conserved J-encoded phenylalanine. Sequences without an unambiguous match to a single V gene segment were excluded from the earlier analysis of about 600 of the donors. An earlier analysis of just under 600 of the donors called V segments functional above 56.7% productive rearrangements and segregating when the between-donor standard deviation exceeded 5%. To diagnose cytomegalovirus status from the catalog of TCR beta chain sequences, a statistical classification framework was built. In a later analysis, TCR nucleotide sequences were compared against IMGT/GENE-DB human TR gene sequences so that V and J genes could be assigned. In a later analysis, CDR3 sequences and most-parsimonious VDJ recombination scenarios were assigned using the TCRdist pipeline. In a later analysis, each TCR beta chain was defined by its CDR3 amino acid sequence together with its V-gene family, and reads without a unique V-gene family were excluded. As a way to deal with suspected cross-contamination and a sequencing artifact, a later analysis dropped 500 to 700 nucleotide sequences that were highly shared and had low generation probability. In a later analysis, a clonal expansion index was calculated for each public chain from normalized within-repertoire ranks of inferred template counts. Generation probabilities in a later analysis came from a VDJ recombination model fitted to out-of-frame rearrangements, and those results were checked against IGoR. Hypergeometric tests were used in a later analysis to score TCR-TCR, TCR-HLA and TCR-CMV co-occurrence, with a repertoire-size bias correction applied to the TCR pairs. False discovery rates were estimated in a later analysis by permuting HLA or CMV assignments 20 times. In a later analysis, co-occurring TCRs were grouped using DBSCAN, and TCRdist sequence similarity was added for clustering within HLA-allele-positive subsets. Repertoires with fewer than 30,000 or more than 120,000 public chains were left out of co-occurrence clustering, as were five repertoires with anomalous nucleotide sharing. Entries here come from immuneACCESS through TCRdb and include only in-frame sequences with V and J called. Some clones fail to appear in such tables; in the studies checked, an unresolved V gene covers under half of the shortfall, and the cause of the remainder is unknown. D and trimming were read from the DNA, whereas the V and J calls and clone size are those reported in that table. The sample profile shows 130,000 to 150,000 clones; 70% to 80% of them were found once. The ten largest clonotypes hold approximately 4% of the sample.

The TCR comes from a young man in good health and CMV-seronegative. The sample was PBMCs. The chain employs TRBV11-2 and TRBJ1-1; TRBD1 lines up with 8 middle nucleotides. The DNA reads TGTGCCAGCAGCTTAGTTGCAGGGGGCTTCACTGAAGCTTTCTTT. This codes for CASSLVAGGFTEAFF.